This entry features one TCR beta chain sequence. What it binds is not known. Profiled with immunoSEQ multiplex PCR; TCRdb holds only in-frame clones, not every one. In the table there are about 2.5 million clones, just under 95% of which are singletons. The sample belongs to a study of shared clonotypes between healthy human individuals. The CDR3 is 14 residues long. CDR1 and CDR2 from the germline V gene are GTSNPN and SVGIG (reference sequence). The V end was cut by 8 bases, the J end by 4 bases, with 20 bases between. The study's findings and limits: Sorted-subset sequencing was shown by rarefaction to be incomplete despite large depth.

Material for sequencing was naive CD4+ T cells from PBMCs. Specified subset: CD45RA+ positively selected. This clonotype was sampled from a man aged 18 to 30 in good health. Some clones in this sample may be carry-over from other donors' samples. The gene calls are TRBV30 and TRBJ1-2; no definite D call. As DNA, the CDR3 is TGTGCCCAAAAGGGTATCTTAGCGGGCTATGGCTACACCTTC. Translation: CAQKGILAGYGYTF.